This TCR beta chain was observed in a study of blood T cell repertoires in COVID-19. Overall study: T cells, B-cell-depleted T cells, or PBMCs provided the cDNA or gDNA that served as material.

Authors' processing steps: Reference gene primer amplification in the assay estimated nucleated cell counts. Measured with immunoSEQ multiplex PCR; TCRdb has only the in-frame clones, and not every one. V, J and clone size are taken as reported in that table, and D and trimming were inferred from the DNA itself. The data show about 360,000 clones, approximately 88% seen once. In terms of age and location, participants ranged from roughly 18 to 100 years and lived in around 22 US areas. This clone showed up just once. The CDR3 length is 15 residues. Germline CDR1 is LGHNA and CDR2 is YNFKEQ. J was trimmed by 4 bases and V by 3 bases; bases with no gene match: 5.

The source of this sequence is a woman between 35 and 50 years old with acute COVID-19. The chain couples TRBV4-2 to TRBJ1-1; 10 positions agree with TRBD1. Input material: PBMCs or T cells enriched from blood (not recorded which). CDR3 sequence: CASSQTGGAGTEAFF. Here the CDR3 DNA reads TGTGCCAGCAGCCAGACAGGGGGCGCGGGCACTGAAGCTTTCTTT.